These 2 T cell receptor beta chains came from one sample sequenced in a study of T cell repertoires in cytomegalovirus infection. One entry per CDR3 protein, called by TCRdb with MiXCR from the reads. The repertoire holds 200,000 or so distinct CDR3 sequences, with 35% to 40% as singletons. No cognate antigen is known for these TCRs. The material was CD8+ T cells from cultured PBMCs, obtained from culture after CMV antigen stimulation. These receptors all stem from a human donor in good health (CMV status not recorded). Some clones in this sample may be carry-over from other donors' samples.

The rearrangement joins TRBV27 to TRBJ2-7; a possible D gene is TRBD2 (5 bases). Trimming pared 6 bases from V and 2 bases from J, leaving 11 bases between. Germline-derived CDR1 and CDR2 are MNHEY and SMNVEV (reference sequence). There are 13 residues in the CDR3. The CDR3 sequence is CASRRTYTYEQYF. CDR3 nucleotides: TGTGCCAGCAGAAGGACTTATACCTACGAGCAGTACTTC.

V usage is TRBV27 and J usage is TRBJ2-7; TRBD1 matches at 10 bases. CDR1 MNHEY and CDR2 SMNVEV come from the germline V gene (reference sequence). Trimming removed 8 bases from V and 5 bases from J; junction bases left unmatched: 3. The CDR3 spans 12 residues. CDR3 protein: CASWGQGNEQYF. The CDR3, as DNA: TGTGCCAGCTGGGGACAGGGGAACGAGCAGTACTTC.